This T cell receptor beta chain originates from a study of T-cell memory formation after mild COVID-19 (dated by TCRdb to about 2021). Looking at the study overall: TCR sequence clusters from the two donors were largely donor specific. Two young, previously healthy adult volunteers made up the cohort, one male and one female. In a couple of donors, T-cell clones that expanded and contracted after mild COVID-19 were followed by sequencing TCRalpha and TCRbeta repertoires longitudinally.

These reads were obtained on an Illumina NovaSeq 6000. Using 5'RACE with constant-segment primers, TCRalpha and TCRbeta cDNA libraries were constructed, with sample barcodes and unique molecular identifiers added in the process. Trizol reagent was used to extract RNA from every sample. Amplification of the libraries took two PCR steps, and the second step added a second sample barcode plus Illumina TruSeq adapters. Libraries were sequenced on an Illumina NovaSeq with 2 x 150 bp paired-end reads. The source study handled its data this way. Reads were demultiplexed and collapsed into UMI-guided consensus sequences with migec v1.2.7. With mixcr v2.1.11, UMI consensuses were aligned to TRA and TRB V and J templates and assembled into clonotypes. Expanded or contracted clonotypes were those called significant by both edgeR and NoisET, with noise models trained on biological replicates. For edgeR calls, a false discovery rate-adjusted p below 0.01 and a log2 fold-change threshold of 1 were applied. As an exploratory analysis of dynamics, max-normalized trajectories of the 1000 most abundant clonotypes were examined by PCA with hierarchical clustering. Separately sequenced CD4+ and CD8+ repertoires were used to assign a CD4 or CD8 phenotype to each responding clone. TCRdb reprocessing: public reads trimmed at Q25 with fastp, clones called with MiXCR, in-frame beta chains kept. One record per CDR3 amino acid sequence lists the most common genes and DNA. These V and J calls derive from TCRdb rather than the authors' analysis. This sample has a few hundred thousand distinct CDR3 sequences in its table, and approximately 21% of those were observed once. The ten largest account for roughly 8.1% of the sample.

This clonotype was detected a few times. Its antigen is currently not known. No clone much larger than this one lies a single base away; base qualities are absent. Ficoll-Paque density gradient centrifugation was used to isolate PBMCs. Broad study findings and their caveats: Contracting CD4+ clones appeared mostly in the CM and EM memory subsets, whereas CD8+ clones were enriched in EMRA. The study covered only a couple of mild cases, and larger cohorts including severe cases with pre-infection samples were considered necessary. Clones contracting from day 15 to 85 had balanced CD4/CD8 phenotypes, while a second wave expanding from day 15 to 37 was biased towards CD4+. The detection of some responding clones in pre-infection memory suggests that pre-existing cross-reactive memory T cells joined the SARS-CoV-2 response. SARS-CoV-2 specificity was not confirmed for the second-wave clones peaking on day 37.

The clonotype comes from an adult woman who had mild COVID-19 (a few samples of this study predate the infection). The sample titles of this study are shuffled in the database, so cell type and time point are left out; the donor was told from shared clones. Sample: PBMCs or a T cell subset sorted from them (not recorded which).

Here the CDR3 is given as CASSLTQFCTF. The DNA sequence reads TGTGCCAGCAGCTTAACGCAGTTTTGTACCTTC. Here the chain combines TRBV7-9 and TRBJ1-2; a confident D gene designation cannot be given. Per the germline V gene (reference sequence), SEHNR is the CDR1 and FQNEAQ is the CDR2. The CDR3 contains 11 residues, cysteine and phenylalanine counted. Kept here is only the CDR3 DNA, which spans 33 bases and is read in frame from base 1. The junction carries 12 bases between V and J, which are trimmed by 2 bases and 14 bases respectively.